This T cell receptor beta chain was sequenced during a study of shared clonotypes between healthy human individuals. Only in-frame clones appear in the TCRdb table, and some are missing; sequencing was by immunoSEQ multiplex PCR. The sample has about 2.3 million clones; approximately 90% are singletons. The germline CDR1 and CDR2 sequences are SGHRS and YFSETQ. The CDR3 length is 16 residues. After removal of 0 bases from V and 3 bases from J, the junction contained 9 bases not matched to a gene. All donors qualified as healthy HIV-negative adults and had experienced no recent acute infections or vaccinations.

This sequence was found in a man aged 18 to 30 in good health. Some clones in this sample may be carry-over from other donors' samples. Sample: naive CD4+ T cells from PBMCs. Stated subset: CD45RA+ positively selected. V is TRBV5-1 and J is TRBJ2-7, with 7 bases matching TRBD2. The CDR3 sequence: CASSLAATSVDYEQYF. The CDR3 DNA sequence: TGCGCCAGCAGCTTGGCCGCTACTAGCGTCGACTACGAGCAGTACTTC.